Given below is one T cell receptor (beta chain) in context. The record originates from a study of chemoradiotherapy in HPV16-positive cancers. Germline-derived CDR1 and CDR2 are SNHLY and FYNNEI. The CDR3 is made up of 14 amino acids. Trimming stripped 6 bases from V and 4 bases from J, with 13 bases between. Data came from immunoSEQ multiplex PCR; TCRdb stores just in-frame clones and leaves some out. The repertoire includes about 66,000 clones, roughly 90% of them detected once, and over 4% sits in the top ten. The sample consisted of blood, taken from a patient who underwent chemoradiotherapy. V is TRBV2 and J is TRBJ1-5; D is possibly TRBD1 (6 bases). The receptor was derived from a human donor with HPV-associated anogenital cancer. CDR3 nucleotides: TGTGCCAGCAGAGCCGGGACACCGAATCAGCCCCAGCATTTT. As protein: CASRAGTPNQPQHF.